What follows are 20 T cell receptor beta chains derived from one specimen sequenced in a study of T cell responses to AZD1222 COVID-19 vaccine. Here immunoSEQ multiplex PCR was the method, and the copy in TCRdb shows in-frame clones only, minus some. The sample shows 150,000 to 200,000 clones, 94% of them seen only once. Sequencing was performed on peripheral blood, taken 28 days after the second AZD1222 dose. The receptors derive from an adult who received the AZD1222 COVID-19 vaccine.

This chain links TRBV13 with TRBJ2-7; 12 bases map to TRBD2. This CDR3 spans 13 amino acids. Germline lookup yields CDR1 PRHDT and CDR2 FYEKMQ (reference sequence). Unmatched junction bases numbered 3, after V lost 5 bases and J lost 7 bases. CDR3 nucleotide sequence: TGTGCCAGCAGCACCGGACTAGCGGGAGAGCAGTACTTC. It translates to CASSTGLAGEQYF.

J is TRBJ1-1 and V is TRBV18; perhaps TRBD1 as D (6 bases). Trimming took 5 bases from V and 1 from J, leaving 8 bases between them. This CDR3 spans 13 amino acids. Per germline, CDR1 KGHSH and CDR2 LQKENI. The CDR3 region is CASSAGANTEAFF. The CDR3, as DNA: TGTGCCAGCTCAGCAGGGGCGAACACTGAAGCTTTCTTT.

V gene TRBV5-1 combines with J gene TRBJ2-3; D remains ambiguous. The CDR3 is 15 amino acids. CDR1 and CDR2 from the germline V gene are SGHRS and YFSETQ. Trimming removed 0 bases from V and 5 bases from J, with 13 bases in between. The CDR3, as DNA: TGCGCCAGCAGCTTGGATGGTCCCAACATAGATACGCAGTATTTT. Protein product: CASSLDGPNIDTQYF.

The gene calls are TRBV15 and TRBJ1-2; D gene unclear. The CDR3 sequence is 15 residues long. The V and J ends lost 1 base and 8 bases respectively, with 17 bases between them. The germline V gene encodes CDR1 LNHNV and CDR2 YYDKDF (reference sequence). CDR3 in amino acids: CATSRGDASSEGYTF. Here the CDR3 DNA reads TGTGCCACCAGCAGAGGAGATGCCAGCTCGGAGGGCTACACCTTC.

CDR3 coding DNA: TGTGCCAGCAGCCATCTTGTGAGCTATGGCTACACCTTC. As protein: CASSHLVSYGYTF. The J gene is TRBJ1-2, the V gene TRBV3-1 (or the pseudogene TRBV3-2), with unresolved D. Germline V gives CDR1 LGHDT, CDR2 YNNKEL (reference sequence). Trimming took off 3 bases at V and 4 bases at J, with 9 bases between the two ends. This CDR3 is built from 13 residues.

The chain is built from TRBV30 and TRBJ2-3; D may match TRBD1 or TRBD2 (5 bases each). The CDR3 spans 14 residues. Germline CDR1 and CDR2: GTSNPN and SVGIG (reference sequence). V was trimmed by 2 bases and J by 7 bases, leaving 16 bases between them. The CDR3 nucleotides are TGTGCCTGGAGTCCGAGGGGCCAGCCGAATACGCAGTATTTT. Translating gives CAWSPRGQPNTQYF.

This clone has just one count. The chain recombines TRBV5-5 with TRBJ2-7; D remains ambiguous. V lost 4 bases and J 3 bases, leaving 17 bases between the germline ends. From germline, CDR1 is SGHKS and CDR2 YYEKEE (reference sequence). The CDR3 totals 15 residues. CDR3 loop: CASSVSVPIYYEQYF. Here the CDR3 DNA reads TGTGCCAGCAGCGTCTCCGTTCCGATCTACTACGAGCAGTACTTC.

This chain connects TRBV4-1 to TRBJ1-5, with no clear D. The CDR3 covers 16 residues. Deletions cut 1 base from V and 4 bases from J, with 14 bases between. CDR1 MGHRA and CDR2 YSYEKL come from the germline V gene. In DNA form, the CDR3 reads TGCGCCAGCAGCCAAGTCCTGGGGAAATCTAATCAGCCCCAGCATTTT. The encoded protein is CASSQVLGKSNQPQHF.

V gene TRBV27 combines with J gene TRBJ2-7; TRBD2 matches at 10 bases. The germline V gene has CDR1 MNHEY and CDR2 SMNVEV (reference sequence). Trimming at V came to 4 bases and at J to 4 bases, leaving 7 bases not matched to a gene. This CDR3 is 15 amino acids long. The CDR3 DNA reads as TGTGCCAGCAGTTCTCCCAAAGCGGGAGGGTACGAGCAGTACTTC. Translated, it gives CASSSPKAGGYEQYF.

The rearrangement uses TRBV4-1 and TRBJ2-7, with 8 bases fitting TRBD2. The V gene's germline CDR1 is MGHRA and CDR2 YSYEKL. The trim removed 4 bases at V and 2 bases at J, leaving 19 bases unmatched. CDR3 size: 19 residues. The CDR3 DNA reads as TGCGCCAGCAGCCGGCTTAGGATTAGCGGGAAGTTCGTAACCTACGAGCAGTACTTC. Translating gives CASSRLRISGKFVTYEQYF.

The chain recombines TRBV10-3 with TRBJ2-7; the match to TRBD1 covers 11 bases. Germline V gene sequence: CDR1 ENHRY, CDR2 SYGVKD. V gave up 5 bases and J gave up 6 bases; unmatched junction bases: 6. The CDR3 runs 14 residues. The CDR3 reads CAISREGQGGEQYF. The DNA for the CDR3 is TGTGCCATCAGTAGGGAGGGACAGGGGGGCGAGCAGTACTTC.

The V gene is TRBV12-3 or TRBV12-4, the J gene TRBJ2-7; D may be TRBD1 (5 bases). V lost 6 bases and J 7 bases, leaving 13 bases between the germline ends. This CDR3 contains 12 residues. The CDR3 is CASRPGMREQYF. The CDR3 nucleotides read TGTGCCAGCAGACCAGGGATGAGGGAGCAGTACTTC.

The chain has TRBV5-6 and TRBJ2-1, with D possibly being TRBD1 (5 bases). This CDR3 has 12 residues. The V gene lost 0 bases and the J gene lost 8 bases, with 6 bases spanning the gap. Germline V CDR1 and CDR2: SGHDT, YYEEEE. The CDR3 here is CASSLVGDEQFF. For the CDR3, the DNA is TGTGCCAGCAGCTTGGTAGGGGATGAGCAGTTCTTC.

The CDR3 nucleotides are TGTGCCAGCAGGGCCCTTACTAGCGGGCGGTACAATGAGCAGTTCTTC. Residues: CASRALTSGRYNEQFF. This chain links TRBV7-2 with TRBJ2-1, with 9 bases fitting TRBD2. The CDR3 has 16 amino acids. The junction had 10 bases not matched to a gene; V was cut back by 6 bases and J by 4 bases. The germline CDR1 and CDR2 sequences are SGHTA and FQGNSA.

V gene TRBV27 combines with J gene TRBJ1-2, with 8 bases matching TRBD1. The V gene's germline CDR1 is MNHEY and CDR2 SMNVEV (reference sequence). The CDR3 totals 15 residues. Germline trimming cut 2 bases from V and 8 bases from J; bases unmatched to any gene: 10. CDR3 amino acids: CASSLGTGTGAGYTF. The CDR3 nucleotides read TGTGCCAGCAGTTTAGGGACCGGGACAGGAGCCGGCTACACCTTC.

The CDR3 region has the DNA TGTGCCAGCAGCCCCTCGGTAGATAATTCACCCCTCCACTTT. This translates into CASSPSVDNSPLHF. This rearrangement joins TRBV6-5 to TRBJ1-6, with D hard to call. V shed 6 bases and J shed 5 bases, with 11 bases lying between them. CDR3 length: 14 amino acids. Germline V gives CDR1 MNHEY, CDR2 SVGAGI.

V and J are TRBV3-1 (or the pseudogene TRBV3-2) and TRBJ1-2; D remains ambiguous. The CDR3 spans 13 residues. Germline V gene sequence: CDR1 LGHDT, CDR2 YNNKEL (reference sequence). Trimming removed 0 bases at V and 2 bases at J, with 4 bases between. The CDR3 nucleotides read TGTGCCAGCAGCCAAGAAGGGAACTATGGCTACACCTTC. Translation gives CASSQEGNYGYTF.

The V gene is TRBV4-1, the J gene TRBJ2-3; 8 nucleotides match TRBD1. Germline values: CDR1 MGHRA, CDR2 YSYEKL. The V segment lost 0 bases and the J segment 4 bases; nucleotides outside the gene matches: 0. The length of the CDR3 is 14 residues. For the CDR3, the DNA is TGCGCCAGCAGCCAAGAACAGGGGGCAGATACGCAGTATTTT. As protein: CASSQEQGADTQYF.

Comments on this clone: The sample has other DNA sequences that encode this CDR3 too. This chain uses TRBV29-1 with TRBJ1-2; 7 bases are a match to TRBD1. The CDR3 runs to 13 residues. V was clipped by 4 bases and J by 2 bases; unmatched bases: 4. Per the germline V gene, CDR1 is SQVTM and CDR2 is ANQGSEA. The CDR3 nucleotides are TGCAGCGTTGGGACAGGAGGGAACTATGGCTACACCTTC. Its translation: CSVGTGGNYGYTF.

The J gene is TRBJ2-5, the V gene TRBV12-3 or TRBV12-4, with D perhaps TRBD1 (5 bases). The CDR3 runs to 13 residues. V shed 5 bases and J shed 7 bases, with 14 bases lying between them. Here the CDR3 reads CASSLQELTTQYF. The CDR3 DNA is TGTGCCAGCAGTCTACAGGAGTTGACGACCCAGTACTTC.